This T cell receptor (beta chain) was recorded in a study of blood T cell repertoires in COVID-19. The overall study: Acute and convalescent COVID-19 samples came from the United States, Italy and Spain.

Germline V gene lookup returns CDR1 SGHVS and CDR2 FQNEAQ. The V and J ends lost 3 bases and 5 bases, in that order; junction bases with no gene match: 7. This CDR3 has 15 amino acids. The table came from immunoSEQ multiplex PCR; TCRdb's copy has only in-frame clones and leaves some out. The sample contains about 340,000 clones, 92% of which appear only once. Input material: PBMCs or T cells enriched from blood (not recorded which). The J gene is TRBJ2-5, the V gene TRBV7-8; TRBD2 agrees at 9 bases. The source of this sequence is a woman between 25 and 40 years old who had recovered from COVID-19. The CDR3 spells CASSFGGRARETQYF. DNA for the CDR3: TGTGCCAGCAGCTTTGGCGGGAGGGCCCGGGAGACCCAGTACTTC. Combining the CDR3 with reference TRBV7-8 and TRBJ2-5 gives the whole variable domain GAGVSQSPRYKVAKRGQDVALRCDPISGHVSLFWYQQALGQGPEFLTYFQNEAQLDKSGLPSDRFFAERPEGSVSTLKIQRTQQEDSAVYLCASSFGGRARETQYFGPGTRLLVL.